One and the same sample provided the 25 T cell receptor beta chains below, sequenced in a study of patients and donors after allogeneic stem cell transplantation (dated by TCRdb to the early 2020s). The protocol used for the library was RT-PCR. Instrument on record: NextSeq 550. The public sequencing data were trimmed at Q25 with fastp and processed into clonotypes with MiXCR by TCRdb, which kept only in-frame beta chains. When rows share a CDR3 protein, they turn into one entry using the most common DNA and genes. This sample gives about 1,600 distinct CDR3 sequences in total; 5.5% to 8% of them show up just once. The ten largest clones take up over 15% of the sample. Material: blood, either unsorted or a sorted T cell fraction (not recorded which). These receptor sequences come from a human donor who was either an allogeneic HSCT recipient or a stem cell or donor lymphocyte infusion donor (not recorded which). It is not recorded whose cells these are; they may come from a transplant donor.

This clonotype turned up a few times. The V call is TRBV5-1, the J call TRBJ2-3; D gene unclear. The CDR3 loop spans 12 amino acids. CDR1 and CDR2 from the germline V gene are SGHRS and YFSETQ. Trimming left V 4 bases short and J 0 bases short, with 3 bases between. The CDR3 loop reads CASSLSTDTQYF. CDR3 sequence (DNA): TGCGCCAGCAGCCTAAGCACAGATACGCAGTATTTT.

This clonotype is labeled medium-sized (0.01 to 0.1%). The V gene is TRBV18, the J gene TRBJ1-1, with 8 bases identical to TRBD1. The CDR3 runs 14 residues. CDR1 is KGHSH, CDR2 LQKENI, per germline. V gave up 3 bases and J gave up 1 base; unmatched junction bases: 1. The CDR3 coding sequence is TGTGCCAGCTCACCTGACAGGGGGAACACTGAAGCTTTCTTT. This encodes CASSPDRGNTEAFF.

This clonotype came up a few times. This sequence joins TRBV11-2 and TRBJ2-2; the D gene is possibly TRBD2 (6 bases). Trimming pared 3 bases from V and 4 bases from J, leaving 6 bases between. The germline V gene encodes CDR1 SGHAT and CDR2 FQNNGV. The CDR3 is 13 residues long. The CDR3 protein is CASSFGSTGELFF. The CDR3 DNA is TGTGCCAGCAGCTTCGGGAGCACCGGGGAGCTGTTTTTT.

This clonotype counts as large. This sequence joins TRBV5-4 and TRBJ2-3; 8 nucleotides align to TRBD2. The V gene end was trimmed by 4 bases and the J gene end by 0 bases; junction bases not matched to a gene: 7. This CDR3 has 16 amino acids. Germline V CDR1 and CDR2: SGHNT, YYREEE (reference sequence). In DNA form, the CDR3 reads TGTGCCAGCAGCAGACCTCCGGGAGGGAGCACAGATACGCAGTATTTT. As protein: CASSRPPGGSTDTQYF.

The V and J genes are TRBV2 and TRBJ2-1; D perhaps matches TRBD2 (6 bases). The CDR3 has 15 amino acids. CDR1 is SNHLY and CDR2 is FYNNEI in the germline V gene. V lost 2 bases to trimming and J lost 0 bases, with 8 bases between them. In DNA form, the CDR3 reads TGTGCCAGCAGTGAATGGCGGGACTCCTACAATGAGCAGTTCTTC. Its protein product is CASSEWRDSYNEQFF.

As concerns this clonotype: Since no conserved phenylalanine or tryptophan closes the CDR3, a read error is the likely cause. Because the CDR3's place on the DNA is in doubt, the DNA is left out and the CDR3 is given as listed by TCRdb. CDR3 sequence reads: CASRVGSV. J is TRBJ1-2 and V is TRBV2. CDR1 is SNHLY and CDR2 is FYNNEI in the germline V gene. Inclusive of both ends, the CDR3 amounts to 8 amino acids.

By frequency in the sample, this clonotype is medium-sized. The V call is TRBV5-5, the J call TRBJ1-2, with 7 bases that match TRBD1. There are 17 residues in the CDR3. Per germline, CDR1 SGHKS and CDR2 YYEKEE (reference sequence). V gave up 0 bases and J gave up 7 bases; unmatched junction bases: 15. CDR3: CASSLGTGPQGSGGYTF. In DNA, the CDR3 is TGTGCCAGCAGCTTGGGGACAGGACCCCAGGGTAGCGGTGGCTACACCTTC.

This clonotype is termed medium-sized (0.01 to 0.1%). J is TRBJ1-1 and V is TRBV5-1; weak D call: TRBD1 (5 bases). The V end was cut by 7 bases, the J end by 0 bases, with 16 bases between. This CDR3 comprises 15 residues. CDR1 and CDR2 (germline): SGHRS, YFSETQ. The CDR3 DNA reads as TGCGCCAGCTCTCGAGGGGAGACTATGAACACTGAAGCTTTCTTT. This gives the protein CASSRGETMNTEAFF.

This clonotype is labeled as large. The genes are TRBV19 and TRBJ2-3; D remains ambiguous. Trimming cost V 1 base and J 1 base, with 0 bases left between them. There are 12 residues in the CDR3. Germline-derived CDR1 and CDR2 are LNHDA and SQIVND (reference sequence). CDR3 sequence (DNA): TGTGCCAGTAGTATAGGCACAGATACGCAGTATTTT. It encodes CASSIGTDTQYF.

By share of the sample, this clonotype is medium-sized. The chain is built from TRBV27 and TRBJ1-1; a weak D match, TRBD1 (6 bases). The CDR3 has 15 residues. Germline values: CDR1 MNHEY, CDR2 SMNVEV (reference sequence). The germline V and J ends were trimmed by 5 bases and 0 bases, with 13 bases remaining between them. DNA of the CDR3: TGTGCCAGCAGTACTCAGGGGCCCCTGAACACTGAAGCTTTCTTT. Encoded protein: CASSTQGPLNTEAFF.

The chain has TRBV30 and TRBJ2-7; D remains ambiguous. Germline loops: CDR1 GTSNPN, CDR2 SVGIG (reference sequence). The CDR3 is 11 residues long. Trimming pared 2 bases from V and 3 bases from J, leaving 5 bases between. As DNA, the CDR3 is TGTGCCTGGAGTATAGACTACGAGCAGTACTTC. Translated: CAWSIDYEQYF.

Note on this clonotype: An end of the junction differs from the germline gene, which may be a read error. This chain connects TRBV20-1 to TRBJ1-2; D is unclear. The CDR3 has 11 amino acids. Germline lookup yields CDR1 DFQATT and CDR2 SNEGSKA (reference sequence). CDR3 protein: CSARDQNRRSF. CDR3 DNA sequence: TGCAGTGCTAGAGATCAGAACCGCCGCTCCTTC.

The chain combines TRBV5-1 with TRBJ2-5; D is unresolved. Germline loops: CDR1 SGHRS, CDR2 YFSETQ. The CDR3 sequence is 12 residues long. Trimming removed 5 bases from V and 0 bases from J, with 5 bases in between. CDR3 protein: CASSWDQETQYF. The CDR3 DNA follows: TGCGCCAGCAGTTGGGACCAAGAGACCCAGTACTTC. Combining the CDR3 with reference TRBV5-1 and TRBJ2-5 gives the whole variable domain KAGVTQTPRYLIKTRGQQVTLSCSPISGHRSVSWYQQTPGQGLQFLFEYFSETQRNKGNFPGRFSGRQFSNSRSEMNVSTLELGDSALYLCASSWDQETQYFGPGTRLLVL.

This clonotype was counted only a few times. The chain combines TRBV5-1 with TRBJ2-2; 9 bases agree with TRBD1. The CDR3 loop spans 14 amino acids. Germline loops: CDR1 SGHRS, CDR2 YFSETQ. The ends lost 4 bases at V and 6 bases at J; junction bases unmatched: 4. The CDR3 loop is CASSPGQGPGELFF. CDR3 nucleotides: TGCGCCAGCAGCCCGGGACAGGGTCCCGGGGAGCTGTTTTTT.

This clonotype is medium-sized. The rearrangement links TRBV20-1 to TRBJ2-3, with D unresolved. The CDR3 is 12 amino acids. Germline CDR1 and CDR2: DFQATT and SNEGSKA (reference sequence). V gave up 0 bases and J gave up 1 base, with 2 bases separating them. The CDR3: CSARDRTDTQYF. The CDR3 DNA reads TGCAGTGCTAGAGATCGCACAGATACGCAGTATTTT.

By its share, this clonotype is medium-sized. This chain joins TRBV6-2 or TRBV6-3 and TRBJ2-7; D is possibly TRBD2 (5 bases). CDR1 and CDR2 from the germline V gene are MNHEY and SVGEGT. CDR3 length equals 11 residues. Deletions cut 9 bases from V and 3 bases from J, with 9 bases between. The CDR3 nucleotides are TGTGCCAGTGGGAGCATCTACGAGCAGTACTTC. Translated, it gives CASGSIYEQYF.

The table lists this clonotype with a few counts. The chain employs TRBV7-2 and TRBJ2-1; possibly TRBD2 for D (7 bases). CDR3 size: 16 residues. Germline CDR1 SGHTA, CDR2 FQGNSA. V was cut by 5 bases and J by 0 bases, with 14 bases left in between. The CDR3 protein is CASSVGGLSSYNEQFF. The CDR3 DNA is TGTGCCAGCAGCGTCGGGGGGCTGAGCTCCTACAATGAGCAGTTCTTC.

In its sample, this clonotype is medium-sized. The rearrangement links TRBV10-3 to TRBJ2-3, with D unresolved. The V gene lost 8 bases and the J gene lost 0 bases, with 3 bases spanning the gap. Looked up from germline, CDR1 is ENHRY and CDR2 is SYGVKD. This CDR3 spans 11 amino acids. The CDR3 DNA follows: TGTGCCATCCGTAGCACAGATACGCAGTATTTT. It encodes CAIRSTDTQYF.

By frequency in the sample, this clonotype is large (0.1 to 1%). The chain joins TRBV4-1 to TRBJ2-3, with TRBD2 as a possible D gene (5 bases). The V and J ends lost 2 bases and 3 bases respectively, with 6 bases between them. The CDR3 is made up of 13 amino acids. Germline V lookup: CDR1 MGHRA, CDR2 YSYEKL. CDR3 in DNA: TGCGCCAGCAGCCAAACGGGGACAGATACGCAGTATTTT. The encoded protein is CASSQTGTDTQYF.

This clonotype is labeled medium-sized. This CDR3 is CAWRAGHSGFGELFF. Here the CDR3 DNA reads TGTGCCTGGAGGGCGGGACATTCCGGCTTCGGGGAGCTGTTTTTT. V and J are TRBV30 and TRBJ2-2, with D perhaps assigned TRBD1 or TRBD2 (6 bases each). Between the trimmed V and J ends, which lost 3 bases and 7 bases, there was a span of 18 bases. CDR3 length: 15 residues. The V gene's germline CDR1 is GTSNPN and CDR2 SVGIG (reference sequence).

This chain joins TRBV7-2 and TRBJ2-3; 11 bases are shared with TRBD2. This CDR3 spans 14 amino acids. The V gene's germline CDR1 is SGHTA and CDR2 FQGNSA. J lost 5 bases, V lost 3 bases, and 1 base had no gene match. The CDR3 loop is CASSFLAGGDTQYF. CDR3 nucleotide sequence: TGTGCCAGCAGCTTCCTAGCGGGGGGAGATACGCAGTATTTT.

This sequence joins TRBV18 and TRBJ1-2; a weak D match, TRBD1 (6 bases). With 3 bases removed from V and 8 bases from J, the gap between germline ends came to 16 bases. CDR3 length equals 14 residues. Germline V lookup: CDR1 KGHSH, CDR2 LQKENI. As DNA, the CDR3 is TGTGCCAGCTCACCCGTCCCGGGGGCTCAGGGCTACACCTTC. Its translation: CASSPVPGAQGYTF.

This clonotype was counted between two and nine times. This chain uses TRBV5-1 with TRBJ2-7; no clear D gene. This CDR3 spans 15 amino acids. V was cut by 0 bases and J by 3 bases, with 13 bases left in between. CDR1 is SGHRS, CDR2 YFSETQ, per germline. CDR3 loop: CASSLAKGNLYEQYF. The DNA for the CDR3 is TGCGCCAGCAGCTTGGCTAAGGGAAACCTCTACGAGCAGTACTTC.

This clonotype is medium-sized (0.01 to 0.1%) by share. The chain carries TRBV5-1 and TRBJ2-5; no clear D. The germline V and J ends were trimmed by 2 bases and 3 bases, with 8 bases remaining between them. Germline assignment: CDR1 SGHRS and CDR2 YFSETQ. This CDR3 comprises 13 residues. The DNA for the CDR3 is TGCGCCAGCAGCTTCGGTCAGAAAGAGACCCAGTACTTC. Translated: CASSFGQKETQYF. The full variable domain, in which reference TRBV5-1 and TRBJ2-5 provide the parts outside the CDR3, is KAGVTQTPRYLIKTRGQQVTLSCSPISGHRSVSWYQQTPGQGLQFLFEYFSETQRNKGNFPGRFSGRQFSNSRSEMNVSTLELGDSALYLCASSFGQKETQYFGPGTRLLVL.

This clonotype was counted a few times. J is TRBJ1-1 and V is TRBV19; no definite D call. CDR1 is LNHDA, CDR2 SQIVND, per germline (reference sequence). CDR3 length: 13 residues. Trimming pared 8 bases from V and 1 base from J, leaving 11 bases between. CDR3 in amino acids: CASGPNTNTEAFF. The CDR3 DNA reads TGTGCCAGTGGCCCAAACACGAACACTGAAGCTTTCTTT. The full variable domain, rest sourced from reference TRBV19 and TRBJ1-1, is DGGITQSPKYLFRKEGQNVTLSCEQNLNHDAMYWYRQDPGQGLRLIYYSQIVNDFQKGDIAEGYSVSREKKESFPLTVTSAQKNPTAFYLCASGPNTNTEAFFGQGTRLTVV.